This TCR beta chain emerged from a study of cytomegalovirus exposure and HLA in healthy donors. The PCR was carried out with 60 Vbeta primers and 13 Jbeta primers. Some clones are missing from TCRdb's copy, which holds only in-frame ones; the method was immunoSEQ multiplex PCR. This listing includes about 67,000 clones. About this clone: No antigen is known for it.

Study outcomes and limitations: Within an earlier analysis, most TCR beta V segments proved productive either about 87% or about 30% of the time. Highest at DRB1 and lowest at HLA-C, TCR association rates differed among HLA loci in a later analysis. The authors later found HLA-associated TCR beta chains more clonally expanded than equally common others.

Germline CDR1 is MNHEY and CDR2 is SMNVEV (reference sequence). The CDR3 spans 14 residues. V was trimmed by 5 bases and J by 5 bases, leaving 12 bases between them. Specimen: PBMCs. The TCR originated in a woman aged 40 to 50 in good health and CMV-seropositive. This chain connects TRBV27 to TRBJ2-2, with D maybe TRBD2 (6 bases). CDR3 loop: CASSPSGLTGELFF. In DNA form, the CDR3 reads TGTGCCAGCAGTCCCAGTGGACTAACCGGGGAGCTGTTTTTT.